This T cell receptor beta chain was identified in a study of T-cell memory formation after mild COVID-19. Whole-study context: Largely donor-specific sequence clusters came from two donors. Study-wide findings and caveats: In second-wave clones peaking day 37, SARS-CoV-2 specificity remained unconfirmed. CD4+ clones that contracted lay mainly in CM and EM; CD8+ ones lay in EMRA.

TCRdb re-called the 5' RACE reads through MiXCR, storing one row per CDR3 protein. The table lists approximately 340,000 distinct CDR3 sequences, over 10% of them singletons. V was shortened by 4 bases and J by 1 base, with 9 bases between the two germline ends. This CDR3 has 14 residues. Looked up from germline, CDR1 is SGHTA and CDR2 is FQGTGA. This clonotype was recorded many times. Its antigen remains unidentified. The TCR originated in a man younger than 35 who had mild COVID-19 (a few samples of this study predate the infection). Cell type and time point are not known. The sequenced sample was PBMCs or a T cell subset sorted from them (not recorded which). The chain carries TRBV7-3 and TRBJ2-3; D not resolved. The DNA for the CDR3 is TGTGCCAGCAGCTCCCTTGGGGGCACAGATACGCAGTATTTT. This gives the protein CASSSLGGTDTQYF.